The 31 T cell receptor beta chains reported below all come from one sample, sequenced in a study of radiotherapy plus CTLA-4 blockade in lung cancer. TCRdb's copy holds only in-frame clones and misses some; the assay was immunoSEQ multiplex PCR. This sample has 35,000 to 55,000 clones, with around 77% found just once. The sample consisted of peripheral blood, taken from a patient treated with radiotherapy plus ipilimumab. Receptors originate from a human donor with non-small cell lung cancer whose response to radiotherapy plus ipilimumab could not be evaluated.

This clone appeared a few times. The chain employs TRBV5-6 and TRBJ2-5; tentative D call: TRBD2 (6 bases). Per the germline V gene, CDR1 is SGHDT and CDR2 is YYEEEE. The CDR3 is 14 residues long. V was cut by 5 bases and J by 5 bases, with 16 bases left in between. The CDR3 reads CASSFYGGWETQYF. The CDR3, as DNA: TGTGCCAGCAGTTTTTACGGGGGTTGGGAGACCCAGTACTTC.

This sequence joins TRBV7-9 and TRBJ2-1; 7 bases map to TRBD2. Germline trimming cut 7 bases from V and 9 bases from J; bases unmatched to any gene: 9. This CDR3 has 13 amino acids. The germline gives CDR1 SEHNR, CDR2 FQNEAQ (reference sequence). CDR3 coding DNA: TGTGCCAGCACCCTGGGGGGGGAGGGTGAGCAGTTCTTC. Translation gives CASTLGGEGEQFF.

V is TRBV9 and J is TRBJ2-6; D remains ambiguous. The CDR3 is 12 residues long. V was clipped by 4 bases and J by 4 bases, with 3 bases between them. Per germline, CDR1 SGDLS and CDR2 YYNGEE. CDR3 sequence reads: CASSLGANVLTF. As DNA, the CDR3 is TGTGCCAGCAGCCTGGGGGCCAACGTCCTGACTTTC.

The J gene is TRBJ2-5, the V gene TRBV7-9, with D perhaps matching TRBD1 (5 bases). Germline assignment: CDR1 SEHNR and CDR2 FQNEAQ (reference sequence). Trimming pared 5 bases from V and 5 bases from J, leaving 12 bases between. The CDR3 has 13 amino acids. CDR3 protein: CASSAGQGETQYF. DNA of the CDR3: TGTGCCAGCAGCGCAGGGCAAGGGGAGACCCAGTACTTC.

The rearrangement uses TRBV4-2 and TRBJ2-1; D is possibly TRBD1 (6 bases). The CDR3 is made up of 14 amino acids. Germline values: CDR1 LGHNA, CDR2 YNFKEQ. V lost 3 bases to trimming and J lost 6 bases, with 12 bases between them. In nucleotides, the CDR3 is TGTGCCAGCAGCCAGGGGGCTGGGGGCAATGAGCAGTTCTTC. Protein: CASSQGAGGNEQFF.

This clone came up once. In nucleotides, the CDR3 is TGTGCCAGCAGTTACTCTTCAGGGACCTATAATTCACCCCTCCACTTT. This encodes CASSYSSGTYNSPLHF. The rearrangement links TRBV6-5 to TRBJ1-6, with D possibly being TRBD1 (5 bases). The V end was cut by 0 bases, the J end by 2 bases, with 8 bases between. Germline loops: CDR1 MNHEY, CDR2 SVGAGI. This CDR3 has 16 amino acids.

The DNA of the CDR3 is TGTGCCAGCAGCACCGGGACTAGCCCGGACGAGCAGTACTTC. Translating gives CASSTGTSPDEQYF. V gene TRBV5-5 combines with J gene TRBJ2-7; the match to TRBD2 covers 9 bases. The CDR3 is 14 residues long. V shed 4 bases and J 5 bases; nucleotides not matched to a gene: 7. Germline V lookup: CDR1 SGHKS, CDR2 YYEKEE (reference sequence).

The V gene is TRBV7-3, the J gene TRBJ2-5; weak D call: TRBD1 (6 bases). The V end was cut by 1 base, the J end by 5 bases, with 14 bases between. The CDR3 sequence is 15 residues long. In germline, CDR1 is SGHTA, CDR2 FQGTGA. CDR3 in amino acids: CASSLKTTRGETQYF. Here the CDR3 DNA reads TGTGCCAGCAGCTTAAAAACAACGAGGGGGGAGACCCAGTACTTC.

The CDR3 DNA reads as TGTGCCAGCAGCTTAGTGACAGGGGAGCATGGCTACACCTTC. Translation gives CASSLVTGEHGYTF. This chain joins TRBV7-2 and TRBJ1-2; 8 bases fit TRBD1. The J segment lost 6 bases and the V segment lost 1 base, leaving 4 bases of the junction unmatched. Germline assignment: CDR1 SGHTA and CDR2 FQGNSA. The CDR3 length is 14 residues.

For the CDR3, the DNA is TGTGCCAGCTCACAGGGGGATTTTAAAGAAAAACTGTTTTTT. Protein: CASSQGDFKEKLFF. The rearrangement joins TRBV18 to TRBJ1-4, with D perhaps TRBD1 (6 bases). The germline gives CDR1 KGHSH, CDR2 LQKENI. The CDR3 covers 14 residues. The V and J ends lost 4 bases and 8 bases respectively, with 14 bases between them.

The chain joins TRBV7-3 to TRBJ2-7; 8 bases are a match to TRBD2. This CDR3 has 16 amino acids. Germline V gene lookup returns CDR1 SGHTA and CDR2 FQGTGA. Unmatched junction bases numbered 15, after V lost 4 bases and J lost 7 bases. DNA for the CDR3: TGTGCCAGCAGCTCGACCCTTGCTAGCGGGCGAAGGGAGCAGTACTTC. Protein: CASSSTLASGRREQYF.

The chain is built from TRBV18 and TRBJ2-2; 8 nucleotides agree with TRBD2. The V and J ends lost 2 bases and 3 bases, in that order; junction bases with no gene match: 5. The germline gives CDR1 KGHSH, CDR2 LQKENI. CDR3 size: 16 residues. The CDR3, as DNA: TGTGCCAGCTCACCAAGAAGCGGGGGCGACACCGGGGAGCTGTTTTTT. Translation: CASSPRSGGDTGELFF.

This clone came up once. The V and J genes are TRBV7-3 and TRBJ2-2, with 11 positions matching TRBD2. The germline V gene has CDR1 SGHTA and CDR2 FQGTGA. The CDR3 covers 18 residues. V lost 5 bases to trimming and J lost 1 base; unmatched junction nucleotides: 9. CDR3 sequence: CASSPSTSGVRNTGELFF. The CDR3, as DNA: TGTGCCAGCAGCCCGTCGACTAGCGGGGTTCGGAACACCGGGGAGCTGTTTTTT.

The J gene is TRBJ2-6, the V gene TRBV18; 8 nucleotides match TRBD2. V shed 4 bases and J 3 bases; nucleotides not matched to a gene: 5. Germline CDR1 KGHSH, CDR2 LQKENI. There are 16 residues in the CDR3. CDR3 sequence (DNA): TGTGCCAGCTCACTTCCGGGGGGGAGTGGGGCCAACGTCCTGACTTTC. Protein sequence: CASSLPGGSGANVLTF.

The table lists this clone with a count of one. This CDR3 reads CASSVWDRGNEQYF. The DNA of the CDR3 is TGTGCCAGCAGTGTCTGGGACAGGGGAAACGAGCAGTACTTC. V and J are TRBV2 and TRBJ2-7; 10 bases fit TRBD1. Germline CDR1 reads SNHLY; CDR2 reads FYNNEI. The CDR3 runs to 14 residues. Trimming took 4 bases from V and 5 from J; bases not matched to a gene: 5.

CDR3 coding DNA: TGCAGCGTGGGCTTGGGGCAGGGAGGTGGCTACACCTTC. This codes for CSVGLGQGGGYTF. This chain connects TRBV29-1 to TRBJ1-2, with a possible D match to TRBD1 (5 bases). V gave up 6 bases and J gave up 7 bases, with 18 bases separating them. Germline V gene lookup returns CDR1 SQVTM and CDR2 ANQGSEA. The CDR3 length is 13 residues.

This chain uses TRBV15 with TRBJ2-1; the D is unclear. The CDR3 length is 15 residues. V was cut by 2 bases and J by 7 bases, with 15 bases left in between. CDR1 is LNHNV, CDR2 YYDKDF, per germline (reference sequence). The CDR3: CATSRSGLVANEQFF. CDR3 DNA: TGTGCCACCAGCAGAAGTGGCTTAGTAGCTAATGAGCAGTTCTTC.

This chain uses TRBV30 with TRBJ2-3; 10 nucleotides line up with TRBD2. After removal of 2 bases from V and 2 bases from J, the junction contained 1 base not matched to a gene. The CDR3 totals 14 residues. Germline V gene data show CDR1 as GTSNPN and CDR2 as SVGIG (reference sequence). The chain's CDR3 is CAWSSGGATDTQYF. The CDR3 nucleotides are TGTGCCTGGAGTAGCGGGGGGGCCACAGATACGCAGTATTTT. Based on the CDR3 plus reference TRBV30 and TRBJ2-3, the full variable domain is SQTIHQWPATLVQPVGSPLSLECTVEGTSNPNLYWYRQAAGRGLQLLFYSVGIGQISSEVPQNLSASRPQDRQFILSSKKLLLSDSGFYLCAWSSGGATDTQYFGPGTRLTVL.

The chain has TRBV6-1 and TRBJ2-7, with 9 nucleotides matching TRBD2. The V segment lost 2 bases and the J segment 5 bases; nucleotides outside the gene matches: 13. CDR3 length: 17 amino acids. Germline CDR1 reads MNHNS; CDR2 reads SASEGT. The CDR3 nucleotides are TGTGCCAGCAGTGAACCATGGGGGCTAGCGGGAACCCACGAGCAGTACTTC. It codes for CASSEPWGLAGTHEQYF.

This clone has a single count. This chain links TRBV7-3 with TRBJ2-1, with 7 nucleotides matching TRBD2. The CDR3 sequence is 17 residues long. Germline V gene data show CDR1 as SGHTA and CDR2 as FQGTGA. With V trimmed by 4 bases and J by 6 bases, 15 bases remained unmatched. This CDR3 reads CASSSKIGFSGGNEQFF. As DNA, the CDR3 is TGTGCCAGCAGCTCAAAGATTGGCTTCTCGGGGGGCAATGAGCAGTTCTTC. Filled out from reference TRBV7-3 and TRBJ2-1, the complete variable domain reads GAGVSQTPSNKVTEKGKYVELRCDPISGHTALYWYRQSLGQGPEFLIYFQGTGAADDSGLPNDRFFAVRPEGSVSTLKIQRTERGDSAVYLCASSSKIGFSGGNEQFFGPGTRLTVL.

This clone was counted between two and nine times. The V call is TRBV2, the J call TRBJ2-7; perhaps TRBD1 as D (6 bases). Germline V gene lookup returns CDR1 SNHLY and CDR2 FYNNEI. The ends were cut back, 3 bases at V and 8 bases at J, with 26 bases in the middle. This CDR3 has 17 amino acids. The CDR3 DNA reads TGTGCCAGCAGTGATGGGGGCCTGACGACCGACCTAACACAGCAGTACTTC. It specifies CASSDGGLTTDLTQQYF. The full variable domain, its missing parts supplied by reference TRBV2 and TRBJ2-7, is EPEVTQTPSHQVTQMGQEVILRCVPISNHLYFYWYRQILGQKVEFLVSFYNNEISEKSEIFDDQFSVERPDGSNFTLKIRSTKLEDSAMYFCASSDGGLTTDLTQQYFGPGTRLTVT.

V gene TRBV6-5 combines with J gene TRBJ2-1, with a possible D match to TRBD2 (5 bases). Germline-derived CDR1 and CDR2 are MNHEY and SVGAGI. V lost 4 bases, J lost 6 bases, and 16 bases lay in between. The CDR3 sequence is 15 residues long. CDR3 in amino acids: CASSSPSGRTNEQFF. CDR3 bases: TGTGCCAGCAGTTCCCCGTCTGGGAGAACCAATGAGCAGTTCTTC.

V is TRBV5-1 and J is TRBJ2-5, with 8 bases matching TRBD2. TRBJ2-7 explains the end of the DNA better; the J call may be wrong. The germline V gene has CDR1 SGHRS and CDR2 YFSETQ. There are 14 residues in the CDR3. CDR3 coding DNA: TGCGCCAGCAGCGTGTCGGGAGGGTTCTACGAGCAGTACTTC. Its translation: CASSVSGGFYEQYF.

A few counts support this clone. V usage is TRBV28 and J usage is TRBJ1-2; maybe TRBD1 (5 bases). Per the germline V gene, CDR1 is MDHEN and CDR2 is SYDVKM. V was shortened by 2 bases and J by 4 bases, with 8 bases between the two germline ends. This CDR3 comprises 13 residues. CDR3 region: CASSLGAVYGYTF. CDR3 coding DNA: TGTGCCAGCAGTTTAGGGGCAGTCTATGGCTACACCTTC.

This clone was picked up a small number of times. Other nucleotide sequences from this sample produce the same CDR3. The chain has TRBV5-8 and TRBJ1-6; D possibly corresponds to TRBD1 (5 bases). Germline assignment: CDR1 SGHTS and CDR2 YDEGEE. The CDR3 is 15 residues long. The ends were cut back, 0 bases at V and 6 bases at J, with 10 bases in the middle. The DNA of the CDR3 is TGTGCCAGCAGCTTGGTGCAGGGCCTTAATTCACCCCTCCACTTT. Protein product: CASSLVQGLNSPLHF.

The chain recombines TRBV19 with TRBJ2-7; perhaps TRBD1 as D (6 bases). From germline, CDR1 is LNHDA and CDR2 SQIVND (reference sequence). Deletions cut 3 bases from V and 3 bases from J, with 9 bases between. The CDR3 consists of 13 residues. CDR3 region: CASSILQGYEQYF. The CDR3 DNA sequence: TGTGCCAGTAGTATTTTACAGGGCTACGAGCAGTACTTC.

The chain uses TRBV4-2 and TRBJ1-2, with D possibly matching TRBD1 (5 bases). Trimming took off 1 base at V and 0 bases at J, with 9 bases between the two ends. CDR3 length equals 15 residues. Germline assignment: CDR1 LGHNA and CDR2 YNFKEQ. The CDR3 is CASSQVDRANYGYTF. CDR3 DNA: TGTGCCAGCAGCCAAGTCGACAGAGCTAACTATGGCTACACCTTC.

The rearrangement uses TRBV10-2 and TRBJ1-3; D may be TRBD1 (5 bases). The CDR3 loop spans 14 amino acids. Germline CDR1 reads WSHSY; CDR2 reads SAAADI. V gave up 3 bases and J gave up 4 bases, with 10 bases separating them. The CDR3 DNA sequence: TGCGCCAGCAGTGATCAGGGTTGGGGAAACACCATATATTTT. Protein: CASSDQGWGNTIYF.

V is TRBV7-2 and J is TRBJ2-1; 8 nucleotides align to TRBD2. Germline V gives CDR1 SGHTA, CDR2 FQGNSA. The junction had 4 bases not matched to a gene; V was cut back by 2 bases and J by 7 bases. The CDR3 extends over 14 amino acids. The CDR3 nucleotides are TGTGCCAGCAGCTTACTCCGGGGGGGAAATGAGCAGTTCTTC. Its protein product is CASSLLRGGNEQFF.

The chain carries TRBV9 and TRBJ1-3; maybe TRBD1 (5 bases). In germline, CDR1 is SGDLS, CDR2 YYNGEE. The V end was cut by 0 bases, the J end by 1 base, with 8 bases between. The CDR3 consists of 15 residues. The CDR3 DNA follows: TGTGCCAGCAGCGTAGAAGCAGGGTCTGGAAACACCATATATTTT. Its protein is CASSVEAGSGNTIYF.

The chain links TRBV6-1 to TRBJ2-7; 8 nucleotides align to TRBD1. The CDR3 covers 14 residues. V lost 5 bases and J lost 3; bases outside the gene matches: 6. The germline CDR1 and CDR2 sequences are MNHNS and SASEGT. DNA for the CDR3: TGTGCCAGCAGTTTACGGACAGGGAACTACGAGCAGTACTTC. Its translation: CASSLRTGNYEQYF.